A single sample gave rise to the 9 T cell receptor beta chains below, sequenced in a study of neoadjuvant anti-PD-1 for oral cavity cancer. The time point: after neoadjuvant nivolumab, at surgical resection. Generated by immunoSEQ multiplex PCR, the TCRdb table keeps only in-frame clones and is missing some. In the table there are about 23,000 clones, 27% of which are singletons. This sample comprised tumor tissue, obtained after nivolumab (anti-PD-1) treatment. These receptors all stem from a person between 40 and 85 years old with oral cavity squamous cell carcinoma.

CDR3 coding DNA: TGTGCCAGCAGTGACTCGGCGGAATATGGCGGGGAGCTGTTTTTT. This encodes CASSDSAEYGGELFF. This chain joins TRBV6-4 and TRBJ2-2; no definite D call. V was cut by 0 bases and J by 7 bases, with 12 bases left in between. The germline V gene has CDR1 MRHNA and CDR2 SNTAGT. This CDR3 contains 15 residues.

The rearrangement links TRBV6-1 to TRBJ1-6; no firm D call. V was shortened by 2 bases and J by 7 bases, with 6 bases between the two germline ends. This CDR3 contains 13 residues. Germline V gene lookup returns CDR1 MNHNS and CDR2 SASEGT. This chain's CDR3 is CASSELPNSPLHF. The DNA for the CDR3 is TGTGCCAGCAGTGAACTCCCGAATTCACCCCTCCACTTT.

This clone occurred many times. The chain is built from TRBV6-4 and TRBJ1-2; D is ambiguous. The CDR3 sequence is 14 residues long. The V and J ends lost 6 bases and 2 bases respectively, with 13 bases between them. Germline V gene data show CDR1 as MRHNA and CDR2 as SNTAGT. CDR3 sequence (DNA): TGTGCCAGCAGCGCGGAACTGGGGAACTATGGCTACACCTTC. Protein product: CASSAELGNYGYTF.

The chain links TRBV7-3 to TRBJ2-7; 8 bases are a match to TRBD2. CDR3 length: 13 residues. The ends lost 4 bases at V and 4 bases at J; junction bases unmatched: 3. CDR1 SGHTA and CDR2 FQGTGA come from the germline V gene. CDR3: CASSSTSAYEQYF. The DNA of the CDR3 is TGTGCCAGCAGCTCGACTAGCGCTTACGAGCAGTACTTC.

The V and J genes are TRBV9 and TRBJ2-3; D is possibly TRBD1 (5 bases). Deletions cut 3 bases from V and 2 bases from J, with 10 bases between. Germline assignment: CDR1 SGDLS and CDR2 YYNGEE. The CDR3 is 14 residues long. The CDR3 protein is CASSGDRDTDTQYF. The CDR3 nucleotides are TGTGCCAGCAGCGGTGACAGAGACACAGATACGCAGTATTTT.

The rearrangement links TRBV9 to TRBJ1-1; 7 positions match TRBD1. The J segment lost 5 bases and the V segment lost 4 bases, leaving 8 bases of the junction unmatched. The CDR3 spans 14 residues. Germline CDR1 and CDR2: SGDLS and YYNGEE. CDR3 in amino acids: CASSPATTGTEAFF. Written as DNA, the CDR3 is TGTGCCAGCAGCCCAGCTACGACAGGGACTGAAGCTTTCTTT.

The chain is built from TRBV30 and TRBJ2-7; D might be TRBD1 (6 bases). The CDR3 sequence is 14 residues long. Per the germline V gene, CDR1 is GTSNPN and CDR2 is SVGIG (reference sequence). V lost 0 bases, J lost 6 bases, and 15 bases lay in between. The CDR3 coding sequence is TGTGCCTGGAGTGTAAAGTTGGGGGCGATCGAGCAGTACTTC. This encodes CAWSVKLGAIEQYF.

This chain connects TRBV5-4 to TRBJ1-3; D may be TRBD1 (5 bases). Germline loops: CDR1 SGHNT, CDR2 YYREEE (reference sequence). There are 18 residues in the CDR3. Trimming removed 0 bases from V and 1 base from J, with 17 bases in between. In nucleotides, the CDR3 is TGTGCCAGCAGCTTGGGGGACGTGCGCGGGCGGTCTGGAAACACCATATATTTT. Its protein product is CASSLGDVRGRSGNTIYF.

The rearrangement joins TRBV6-4 to TRBJ2-5; D is undetermined. Germline values: CDR1 MRHNA, CDR2 SNTAGT. The V end was cut by 5 bases, the J end by 1 base, with 8 bases between. The CDR3 is 13 amino acids. CDR3 amino acids: CASSSGPQETQYF. In DNA, the CDR3 is TGTGCCAGCAGTTCCGGGCCCCAAGAGACCCAGTACTTC.